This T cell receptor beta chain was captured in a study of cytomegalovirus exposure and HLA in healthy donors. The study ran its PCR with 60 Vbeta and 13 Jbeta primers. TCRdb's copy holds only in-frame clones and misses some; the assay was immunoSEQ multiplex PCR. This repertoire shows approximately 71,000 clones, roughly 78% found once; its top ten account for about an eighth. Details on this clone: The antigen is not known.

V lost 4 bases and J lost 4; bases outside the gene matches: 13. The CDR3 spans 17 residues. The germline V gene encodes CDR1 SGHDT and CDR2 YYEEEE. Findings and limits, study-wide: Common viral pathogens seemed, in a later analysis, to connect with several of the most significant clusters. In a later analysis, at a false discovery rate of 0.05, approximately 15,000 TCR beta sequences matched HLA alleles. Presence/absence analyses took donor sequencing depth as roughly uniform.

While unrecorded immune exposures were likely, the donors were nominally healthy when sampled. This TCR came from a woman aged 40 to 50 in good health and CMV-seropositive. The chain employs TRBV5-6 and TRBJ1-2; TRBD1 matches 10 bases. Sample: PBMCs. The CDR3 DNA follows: TGTGCCAGCAGCCCTTCCGGGACAGGGGCCTACCCCTATGGCTACACCTTC. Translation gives CASSPSGTGAYPYGYTF.